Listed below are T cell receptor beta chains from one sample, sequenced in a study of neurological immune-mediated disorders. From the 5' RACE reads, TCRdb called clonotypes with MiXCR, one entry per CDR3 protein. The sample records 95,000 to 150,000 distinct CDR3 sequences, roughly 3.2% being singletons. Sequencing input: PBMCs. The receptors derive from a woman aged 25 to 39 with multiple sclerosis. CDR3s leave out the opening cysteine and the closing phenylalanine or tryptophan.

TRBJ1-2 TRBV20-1 SARAGTGVYGYT
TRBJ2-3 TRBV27 ASSSPGTGPRADTQY
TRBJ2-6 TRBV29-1 SVRNRDTASGANVLT
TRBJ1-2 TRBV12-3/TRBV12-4 ASSPQGRYT
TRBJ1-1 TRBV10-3 AIKEVNTEAF
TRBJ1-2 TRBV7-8 ASSFKRIGANYGYT
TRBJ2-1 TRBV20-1 SAQGQTYNEQF
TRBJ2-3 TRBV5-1 ASSLRLADTQY
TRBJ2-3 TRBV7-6 ASSFHGLRTDTQY
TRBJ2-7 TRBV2 ASRRDRDYEQY
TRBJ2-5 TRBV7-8 ASSFYGGAGETQY
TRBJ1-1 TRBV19 ASTLSDGLNTEAF
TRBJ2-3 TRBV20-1 SAPPLYFSTDTQY
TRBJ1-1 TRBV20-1 SPGGTSTEAF
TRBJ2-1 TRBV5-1 ASSGITYNEQF
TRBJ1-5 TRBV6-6 ASRTGLGQPQH
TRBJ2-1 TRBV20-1 SAPRGSEQF
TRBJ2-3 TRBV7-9 ASSGFRADTQY
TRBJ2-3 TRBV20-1 SAPVPVRTDTQY
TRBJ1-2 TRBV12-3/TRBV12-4 ASSPIDTGGGYT
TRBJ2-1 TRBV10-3 AISERPTSHKPYNEQF
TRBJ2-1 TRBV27 ASSHARWASGMGNEQF
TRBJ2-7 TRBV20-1 SARVTNSASYEQY